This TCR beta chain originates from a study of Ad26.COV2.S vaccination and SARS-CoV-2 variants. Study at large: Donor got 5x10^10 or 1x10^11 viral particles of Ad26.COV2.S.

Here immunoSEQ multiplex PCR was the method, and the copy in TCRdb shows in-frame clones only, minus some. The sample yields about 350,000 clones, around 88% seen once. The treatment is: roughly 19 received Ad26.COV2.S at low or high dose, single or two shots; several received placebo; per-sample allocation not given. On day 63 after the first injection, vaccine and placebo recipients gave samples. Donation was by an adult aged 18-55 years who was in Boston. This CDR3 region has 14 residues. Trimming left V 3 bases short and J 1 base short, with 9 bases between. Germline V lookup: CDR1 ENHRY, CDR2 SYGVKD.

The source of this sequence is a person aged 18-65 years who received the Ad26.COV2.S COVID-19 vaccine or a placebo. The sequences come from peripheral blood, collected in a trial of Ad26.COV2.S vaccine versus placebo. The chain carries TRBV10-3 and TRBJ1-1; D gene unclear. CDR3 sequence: CAISDIGGNTEAFF. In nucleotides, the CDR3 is TGTGCCATCAGTGACATCGGCGGGAACACTGAAGCTTTCTTT.